The TCR beta chain described here comes from a study of T cell responses to AZD1222 COVID-19 vaccine. From germline, CDR1 is SNHLY and CDR2 FYNNEI. CDR3 length equals 15 residues. Trimming shortened V by 0 bases and J by 3 bases, and 8 bases separated the two germline ends. Sequencing used immunoSEQ multiplex PCR; TCRdb keeps in-frame clones, though not all of them. The sample yields tens of thousands of clones, approximately 78% seen once. The chain combines TRBV2 with TRBJ2-2, with D perhaps TRBD1 (5 bases). The receptor was isolated from an adult in good health. The material was peripheral blood, obtained on day 0 of AZD1222 vaccination. The CDR3 DNA reads TGTGCCAGCAGTGAAGCAGGGGTATACACCGGGGAGCTGTTTTTT. It codes for CASSEAGVYTGELFF. Full variable domain (outside the CDR3, taken from reference TRBV2 and TRBJ2-2): EPEVTQTPSHQVTQMGQEVILRCVPISNHLYFYWYRQILGQKVEFLVSFYNNEISEKSEIFDDQFSVERPDGSNFTLKIRSTKLEDSAMYFCASSEAGVYTGELFFGEGSRLTVL.